This T cell receptor (beta chain) was recorded in a study of blood T cell repertoires in COVID-19 (TCRdb year 2020). Some background on the complete study: Samples from collaborators originated in the United States, Italy and Spain and spanned both the acute and convalescent phases of COVID-19. Where HLA class I and class II types were available, the types were taken from metadata supplied by the sample provider, not from assay-based typing. Nearly every sample came with metadata listing a de-identified subject ID, COVID-19 status, age in years and sex. Deeply sampled blood TCRbeta repertoires from subjects exposed to, actively infected with, or recovered from COVID-19 were included in the dataset. The material from the prospective study consisted of cDNA or gDNA derived from T cells, B-cell-depleted T cells, or PBMCs. The samples were drawn from two sources: the first 160 participants of the ongoing ImmuneRACE study, and over 1,000 subjects contributed by 6 global collaborators. The repertoires were released in a freely available public database intended as a resource for research on the immune response to SARS-CoV-2. What the research found in general, with its limitations: How much clinical and demographic metadata was included differed by source and by participant, and the metadata was provided uncurated.

The germline V end is reduced by 5 bases and the J end by 4 bases; junction bases left unmatched: 10. CDR1 and CDR2, per the germline V gene (reference sequence), are SEHNR and FQNEAQ. The CDR3 numbers 17 residues from cysteine through phenylalanine. The CDR3 DNA has 51 bases and is translated from base 1. Collaborating institutions collected whole blood in K2EDTA tubes following their own protocols. For TCRbeta analysis, collaborators shipped samples in one of three forms: frozen whole blood, isolated PBMCs, or DNA extracted from either of those sample types. Details on this clone: No antigen is known for it. Base qualities are missing; no much larger clone stands one base away.

The immunoSEQ Assay, a bias-controlled multiplex PCR, was used to amplify TCRbeta CDR3 regions from genomic DNA. The study's processing was this. Nucleated cell counts per sample were estimated from amplification of reference gene primers within the assay. To quantify the absolute abundance of each unique TCRbeta CDR3 rearrangement, sequence reads were collapsed and filtered. For each sample, productive Simpson clonality was calculated by taking the square root of Simpson's diversity index across productive rearrangements. This is the immuneACCESS table as TCRdb keeps it, with only in-frame sequences that have V and J called. A part of the clones is gone; compared with another copy, unresolved V genes explain less than half, and the rest is unexplained. Clone size and the V and J calls come from that table; the DNA yielded D and trimming. This sample has roughly 240,000 clones in its table, and about 80% of those were observed once. Clones ranked in the top ten supply around 2% of the sample.

The sequencing sample was made of peripheral blood. The sequence joins TRBV7-9 to TRBJ1-3; TRBD1 fits 11 bases in the junction. The clonotype was recovered from a woman of 80 years or more with acute or convalescent COVID-19. The CDR3 reads as follows: CASSEPPDRGLGNTIYF. The DNA reads as follows: TGTGCCAGCAGCGAACCCCCGGACAGGGGGCTCGGAAACACCATATATTTT.